The source of this T cell receptor beta chain is a study of blood T cell repertoires in COVID-19. Profiled with immunoSEQ multiplex PCR; TCRdb holds only in-frame clones, not every one. The sample carries approximately 460,000 clones, roughly nine tenths recorded once. This TCR was recovered from a man between 18 and 29 years old with COVID-19, enrolled during active disease. What was sequenced was peripheral blood.

The CDR3 nucleotides read TGTGCCAGCAGCTTGGGAGAGTCCACTGAAGCTTTCTTT. It specifies CASSLGESTEAFF. The rearrangement joins TRBV5-8 to TRBJ1-1; D is undetermined. The CDR3 is 13 amino acids. V lost 0 bases and J 4 bases, leaving 7 bases between the germline ends. In germline, CDR1 is SGHTS, CDR2 YDEGEE.